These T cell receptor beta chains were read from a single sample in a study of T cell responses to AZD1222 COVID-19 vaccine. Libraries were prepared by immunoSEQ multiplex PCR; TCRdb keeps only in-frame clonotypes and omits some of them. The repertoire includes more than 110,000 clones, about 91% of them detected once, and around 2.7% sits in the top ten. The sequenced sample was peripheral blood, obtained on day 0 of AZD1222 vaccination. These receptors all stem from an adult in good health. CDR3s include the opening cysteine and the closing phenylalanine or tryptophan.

CDR3 protein: CASRTGGSSYEQYF; V gene: TRBV19; J gene: TRBJ2-7
CDR3 protein: CSAMYLDFLIF; V gene: TRBV20-1; J gene: TRBJ2-7
CDR3 protein: CASSASGGISGELFF; V gene: TRBV9; J gene: TRBJ2-2
CDR3 protein: CAWRVHTRANTIYF; V gene: TRBV30; J gene: TRBJ1-3
CDR3 protein: CASSGGLQPQHF; V gene: TRBV18; J gene: TRBJ1-5
CDR3 protein: CASSSRQQGTVDTQYF; V gene: TRBV5-1; J gene: TRBJ2-3
CDR3 protein: CAALGAWATNEKLFF; V gene: TRBV7-9; J gene: TRBJ1-4
CDR3 protein: CASSAGQGRTEAFF; V gene: TRBV5-1; J gene: TRBJ1-1
CDR3 protein: CASSFGRGYGYTF; V gene: TRBV27; J gene: TRBJ1-2
CDR3 protein: CASINTFDYGYTF; V gene: TRBV7-9; J gene: TRBJ1-2
CDR3 protein: CASSPEFSGNTIYF; V gene: TRBV6-5; J gene: TRBJ1-3
CDR3 protein: CASSPQIAGAYEQYF; V gene: TRBV28; J gene: TRBJ2-7
CDR3 protein: CASSDGRGFNQPQHF; V gene: TRBV5-4; J gene: TRBJ1-5
CDR3 protein: CASSSGLAHEQFF; V gene: TRBV12-3/TRBV12-4; J gene: TRBJ2-1
CDR3 protein: CASSQTNRNTGELFF; V gene: TRBV3-1/TRBV3-2; J gene: TRBJ2-2
CDR3 protein: CASSSSGTLPSRSYEQYF; V gene: TRBV11-2; J gene: TRBJ2-7
CDR3 protein: CASSYVAGGPRRELFF; V gene: TRBV18; J gene: TRBJ2-2
CDR3 protein: CASSLGGNYGYTF; V gene: TRBV7-3; J gene: TRBJ1-2
CDR3 protein: CASSVLLAGPTGELFF; V gene: TRBV6-1; J gene: TRBJ2-2
CDR3 protein: CASSLVGGESNQPQHF; V gene: TRBV7-2; J gene: TRBJ1-5
CDR3 protein: CASSVLGYEQYF; V gene: TRBV5-1; J gene: TRBJ2-7
CDR3 protein: CASSTKREGPETQYF; V gene: TRBV5-4; J gene: TRBJ2-5
CDR3 protein: CASSTARLASTDTQYF; V gene: TRBV7-8; J gene: TRBJ2-3
CDR3 protein: CASSFMVDPSTDTQYF; V gene: TRBV28; J gene: TRBJ2-3
CDR3 protein: CASSPRGGGIYEQYF; V gene: TRBV7-2; J gene: TRBJ2-7
CDR3 protein: CASSYPGDYGYTF; V gene: TRBV5-1; J gene: TRBJ1-2
CDR3 protein: CASSVASGLANTEAFF; V gene: TRBV9; J gene: TRBJ1-1
CDR3 protein: CASSDIGQGYEQYF; V gene: TRBV2; J gene: TRBJ2-7
CDR3 protein: CASSGTADARTQYF; V gene: TRBV9; J gene: TRBJ2-5
CDR3 protein: CAIRGQASEPQHF; V gene: TRBV10-3; J gene: TRBJ1-5
CDR3 protein: CASSLRQPLAKNIQYF; V gene: TRBV4-1; J gene: TRBJ2-4
CDR3 protein: CASSKEGFPPDQPQHF; V gene: TRBV21-1; J gene: TRBJ1-5
CDR3 protein: CASSARPDRGHGGYTF; V gene: TRBV9; J gene: TRBJ1-2
CDR3 protein: CASRLAAGVPYEQYF; V gene: TRBV12-2; J gene: TRBJ2-7
CDR3 protein: CASSLHPGQNSPLHF; V gene: TRBV11-2; J gene: TRBJ1-6
CDR3 protein: CASSPGNTEAFF; V gene: TRBV11-3; J gene: TRBJ1-1
CDR3 protein: CASSSGPENGYTF; V gene: TRBV6-5; J gene: TRBJ1-2
CDR3 protein: CASSESQPQHF; V gene: TRBV6-1; J gene: TRBJ1-5
CDR3 protein: CASSDSASTDTQYF; V gene: TRBV5-6; J gene: TRBJ2-3
CDR3 protein: CASSLSRGTEAFF; V gene: TRBV7-9; J gene: TRBJ1-1